This TCR beta chain stems from a study of blood T cell repertoires in COVID-19. Study in general: Researchers got acute and convalescent COVID-19 samples from the United States, Italy and Spain. T cells, B-cell-depleted T cells, or PBMCs provided the cDNA or gDNA that served as material.

Authors' processing steps: Reference gene primers were amplified, and this amplification served to estimate nucleated cell counts. Assay used: immunoSEQ multiplex PCR; TCRdb lists only in-frame clones, some missing. The V and J calls and clone size are taken from that table; D and trimming were inferred from the DNA. This table holds more than 200,000 clones, more than 70% found once. Trimming took off 5 bases at V and 1 base at J, with 14 bases between the two ends. The CDR3 runs to 15 residues. The germline V gene encodes CDR1 SGHAT and CDR2 FQNNGV. Sequences were obtained from peripheral blood. The chain has TRBV11-2 and TRBJ2-5; weak D call: TRBD1 (5 bases). The TCR comes from a woman aged 45-65 years with acute or convalescent COVID-19. CDR3 residues: CASSPTAQVQETQYF. The DNA of the CDR3 is TGTGCCAGCAGCCCCACAGCACAGGTCCAAGAGACCCAGTACTTC.